What follows are 10 T cell receptor beta chains derived from one specimen sequenced in a study of blood T cell repertoires in COVID-19. Profiling relied on immunoSEQ multiplex PCR, and the TCRdb table lists in-frame clones only, not all of them. This table has 20,000 to 25,000 clones, around 70% appearing once. The specimen was peripheral blood. Every receptor here comes from a human donor in a cohort sampled during active or convalescent COVID-19.

The chain joins TRBV24-1 to TRBJ1-5; 7 nucleotides align to TRBD1. The CDR3 has 19 residues. Trimming at V came to 9 bases and at J to 7 bases, leaving 26 bases not matched to a gene. Germline V gene sequence: CDR1 KGHDR, CDR2 SFDVKD. The CDR3 protein is CATSAAGTGEERLWQPQHF. The CDR3 DNA reads as TGTGCCACCTCTGCCGCGGGTACAGGGGAGGAGCGCTTATGGCAGCCCCAGCATTTT.

This clone is judged large. The chain uses TRBV9 and TRBJ1-6; 7 positions agree with TRBD1. J gave up 0 bases and V 4 bases, and 13 bases lay outside the gene matches. The CDR3 runs to 19 residues. CDR1 and CDR2 from the germline V gene are SGDLS and YYNGEE. CDR3 sequence: CASSPRPEQGTSYNSPLHF. In DNA, the CDR3 is TGTGCCAGCAGCCCGCGCCCAGAACAGGGGACCTCCTATAATTCACCCCTCCACTTT.

Written as DNA, the CDR3 is TGTGCCAGCAGTGCGACAGGTGGCAATCAGCCCCAGCATTTT. Translating gives CASSATGGNQPQHF. This chain joins TRBV25-1 and TRBJ1-5; D may be TRBD1 (6 bases). This CDR3 region has 14 residues. Trimming shortened V by 4 bases and J by 2 bases, and 9 bases separated the two germline ends. Per germline, CDR1 MGHDK and CDR2 SYGVNS.

J is TRBJ2-2 and V is TRBV2, with TRBD2 matching over 8 bases. This CDR3 has 14 residues. V lost 6 bases to trimming and J lost 1 base; unmatched junction nucleotides: 1. The V gene's germline CDR1 is SNHLY and CDR2 FYNNEI. The CDR3 sequence is CASRLAENTGELFF. CDR3 DNA sequence: TGTGCCAGCAGACTAGCGGAGAACACCGGGGAGCTGTTTTTT.

The chain combines TRBV19 with TRBJ2-2, with 7 positions matching TRBD2. Losses at the gene ends were 3 bases for V and 5 bases for J; bases not matched to a gene: 12. The germline CDR1 and CDR2 sequences are LNHDA and SQIVND (reference sequence). This CDR3 comprises 17 residues. This chain's CDR3 is CASSILQAGIGTGELFF. CDR3 bases: TGTGCCAGTAGTATCCTCCAAGCGGGAATTGGTACCGGGGAGCTGTTTTTT.

The CDR3, as DNA: TGTGCCAGCAGCTTAGCGGGGGGGCGAACCGGGGAGCTGTTTTTT. Translated: CASSLAGGRTGELFF. This chain links TRBV11-2 with TRBJ2-2, with 8 bases fitting TRBD2. The germline V gene encodes CDR1 SGHAT and CDR2 FQNNGV. V gave up 1 base and J gave up 5 bases; unmatched junction bases: 3. The CDR3 spans 15 residues.

The chain joins TRBV6-1 to TRBJ1-5; a weak D match, TRBD1 (5 bases). The CDR3 sequence is 18 residues long. Trimming took off 0 bases at V and 3 bases at J, with 18 bases between the two ends. Germline V CDR1 and CDR2: MNHNS, SASEGT. CDR3 region: CASSEAVGGRALNQPQHF. The CDR3 region has the DNA TGTGCCAGCAGTGAAGCAGTCGGGGGAAGGGCGCTCAATCAGCCCCAGCATTTT.

V usage is TRBV18 and J usage is TRBJ2-7; 10 bases align to TRBD2. This CDR3 has 16 residues. The J segment lost 0 bases and the V segment lost 5 bases, leaving 7 bases of the junction unmatched. Germline CDR1 and CDR2: KGHSH and LQKENI. The CDR3 region is CASSSTTSGFSYEQYF. For the CDR3, the DNA is TGTGCCAGCTCATCAACGACTAGCGGGTTCTCCTACGAGCAGTACTTC.

The genes are TRBV30 and TRBJ2-6; TRBD1 is a possible D gene (5 bases). Germline lookup yields CDR1 GTSNPN and CDR2 SVGIG (reference sequence). V lost 6 bases, J lost 2 bases, and 29 bases lay in between. This CDR3 region has 20 residues. The CDR3 region has the DNA TGTGCCTGCACCCGGCCCCCTTTGACAGTGACTTCAACTGGGGCCAACGTCCTGACTTTC. This encodes CACTRPPLTVTSTGANVLTF. Filled out from reference TRBV30 and TRBJ2-6, the complete variable domain reads SQTIHQWPATLVQPVGSPLSLECTVEGTSNPNLYWYRQAAGRGLQLLFYSVGIGQISSEVPQNLSASRPQDRQFILSSKKLLLSDSGFYLCACTRPPLTVTSTGANVLTFGAGSRLTVL.

The chain links TRBV4-2 to TRBJ2-5, with D unclear. This CDR3 has 15 residues. V lost 0 bases and J lost 4, with 12 bases in between. Germline V gene sequence: CDR1 LGHNA, CDR2 YNFKEQ. CDR3 coding DNA: TGTGCCAGCAGCCAAGATTTTTCAGGTCCAGAGACCCAGTACTTC. Translation gives CASSQDFSGPETQYF.